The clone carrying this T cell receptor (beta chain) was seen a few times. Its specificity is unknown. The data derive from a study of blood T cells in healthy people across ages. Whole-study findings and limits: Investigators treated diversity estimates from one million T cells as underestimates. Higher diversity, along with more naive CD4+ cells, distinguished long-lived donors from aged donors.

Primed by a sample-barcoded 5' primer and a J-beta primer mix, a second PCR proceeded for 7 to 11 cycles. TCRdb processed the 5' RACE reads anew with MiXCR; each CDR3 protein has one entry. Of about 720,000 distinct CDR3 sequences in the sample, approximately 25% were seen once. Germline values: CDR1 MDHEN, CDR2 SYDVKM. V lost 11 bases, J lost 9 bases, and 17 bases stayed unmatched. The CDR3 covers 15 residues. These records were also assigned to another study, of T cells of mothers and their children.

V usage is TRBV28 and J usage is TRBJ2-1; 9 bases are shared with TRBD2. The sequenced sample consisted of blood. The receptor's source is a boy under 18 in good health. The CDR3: CASYSAGGPDGEQFF. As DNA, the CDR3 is TGTGCCTCCTACTCGGCGGGAGGGCCGGATGGTGAGCAGTTCTTC. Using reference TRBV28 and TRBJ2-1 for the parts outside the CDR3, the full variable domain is DVKVTQSSRYLVKRTGEKVFLECVQDMDHENMFWYRQDPGLGLRLIYFSYDVKMKEKGDIPEGYSVSREKKERFSLILESASTNQTSMYLCASYSAGGPDGEQFFGPGTRLTVL.